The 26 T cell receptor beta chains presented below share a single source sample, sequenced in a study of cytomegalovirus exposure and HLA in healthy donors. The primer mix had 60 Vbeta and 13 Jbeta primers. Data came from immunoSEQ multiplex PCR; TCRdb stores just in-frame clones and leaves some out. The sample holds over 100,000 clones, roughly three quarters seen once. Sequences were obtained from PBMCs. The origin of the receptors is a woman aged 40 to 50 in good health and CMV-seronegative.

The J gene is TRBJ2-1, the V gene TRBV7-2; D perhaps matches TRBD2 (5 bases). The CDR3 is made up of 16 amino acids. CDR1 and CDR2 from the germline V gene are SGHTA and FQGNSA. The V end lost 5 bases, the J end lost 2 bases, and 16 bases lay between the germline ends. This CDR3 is CASSISGVYTYNEQFF. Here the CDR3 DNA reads TGTGCCAGCAGCATCTCCGGGGTCTACACCTACAATGAGCAGTTCTTC.

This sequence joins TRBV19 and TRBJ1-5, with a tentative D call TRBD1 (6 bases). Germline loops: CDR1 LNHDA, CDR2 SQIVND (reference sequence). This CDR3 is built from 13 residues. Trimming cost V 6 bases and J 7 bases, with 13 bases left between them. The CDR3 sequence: CASSQGHRQPQHF. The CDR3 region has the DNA TGTGCCAGTAGCCAGGGACATCGGCAGCCCCAGCATTTT.

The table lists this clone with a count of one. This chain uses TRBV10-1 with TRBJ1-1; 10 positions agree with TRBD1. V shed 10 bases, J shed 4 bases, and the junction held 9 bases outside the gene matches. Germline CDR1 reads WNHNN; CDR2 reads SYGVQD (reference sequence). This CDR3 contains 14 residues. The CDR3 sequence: CATKPGTGATEAFF. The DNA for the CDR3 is TGCGCCACCAAACCAGGGACAGGGGCCACTGAAGCTTTCTTT.

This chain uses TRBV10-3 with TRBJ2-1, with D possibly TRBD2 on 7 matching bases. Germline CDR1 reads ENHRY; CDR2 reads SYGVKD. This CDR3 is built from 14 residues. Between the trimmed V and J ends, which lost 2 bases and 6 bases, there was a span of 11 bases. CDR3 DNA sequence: TGTGCCATCAGTGAGCGGGGGGCGACCAATGAGCAGTTCTTC. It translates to CAISERGATNEQFF.

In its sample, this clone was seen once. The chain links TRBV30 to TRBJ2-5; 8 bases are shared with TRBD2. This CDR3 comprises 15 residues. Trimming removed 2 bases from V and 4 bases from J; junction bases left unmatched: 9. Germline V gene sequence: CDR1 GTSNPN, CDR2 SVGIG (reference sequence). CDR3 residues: CAWSPGGTRRETQYF. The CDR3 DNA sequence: TGTGCCTGGAGTCCAGGTGGGACTAGACGAGAGACCCAGTACTTC.

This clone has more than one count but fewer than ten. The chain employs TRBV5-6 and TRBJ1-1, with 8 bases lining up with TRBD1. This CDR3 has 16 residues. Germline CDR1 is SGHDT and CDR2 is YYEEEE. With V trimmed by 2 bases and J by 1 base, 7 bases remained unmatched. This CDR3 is CASSFTSTGENTEAFF. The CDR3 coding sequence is TGTGCCAGCAGCTTTACCTCGACAGGGGAGAACACTGAAGCTTTCTTT.

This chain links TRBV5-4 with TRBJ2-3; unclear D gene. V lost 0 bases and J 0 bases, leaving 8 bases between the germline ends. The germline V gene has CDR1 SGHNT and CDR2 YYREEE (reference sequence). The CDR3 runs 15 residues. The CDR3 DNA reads TGTGCCAGCAGCTTGGAGCATTTTAGCACAGATACGCAGTATTTT. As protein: CASSLEHFSTDTQYF.

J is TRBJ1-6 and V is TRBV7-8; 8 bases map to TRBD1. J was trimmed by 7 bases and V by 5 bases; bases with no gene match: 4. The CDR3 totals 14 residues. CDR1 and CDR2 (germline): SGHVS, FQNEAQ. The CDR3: CASSGQGQNSPLHF. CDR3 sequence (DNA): TGTGCCAGCAGCGGACAGGGCCAGAATTCACCCCTCCACTTT.

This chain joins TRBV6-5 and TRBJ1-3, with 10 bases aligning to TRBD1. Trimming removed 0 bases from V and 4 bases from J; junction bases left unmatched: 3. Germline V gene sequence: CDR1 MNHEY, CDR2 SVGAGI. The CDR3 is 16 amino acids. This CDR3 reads CASSYSGQGSGNTIYF. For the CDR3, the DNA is TGTGCCAGCAGTTACTCGGGACAGGGGAGCGGAAACACCATATATTTT.

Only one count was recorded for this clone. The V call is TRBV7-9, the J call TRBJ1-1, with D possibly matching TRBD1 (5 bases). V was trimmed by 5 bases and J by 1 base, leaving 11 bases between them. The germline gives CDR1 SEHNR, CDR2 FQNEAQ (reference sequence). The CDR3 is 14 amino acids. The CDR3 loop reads CASSGRQGNTEAFF. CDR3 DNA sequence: TGTGCCAGCAGCGGACGCCAGGGGAACACTGAAGCTTTCTTT.

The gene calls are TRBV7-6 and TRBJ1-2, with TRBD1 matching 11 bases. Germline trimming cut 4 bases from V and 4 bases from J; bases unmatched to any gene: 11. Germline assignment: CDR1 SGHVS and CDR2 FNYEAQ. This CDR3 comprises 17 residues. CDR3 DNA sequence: TGTGCCAGCAGCTCCGGACAGGGGGCGGAGAACGGCTATGGCTACACCTTC. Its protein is CASSSGQGAENGYGYTF.

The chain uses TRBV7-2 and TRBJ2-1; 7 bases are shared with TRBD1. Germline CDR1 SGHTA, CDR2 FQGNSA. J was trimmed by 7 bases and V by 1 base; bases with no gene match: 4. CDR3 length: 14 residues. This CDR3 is CASSLEGARNEQFF. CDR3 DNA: TGTGCCAGCAGCTTAGAGGGGGCGCGGAATGAGCAGTTCTTC.

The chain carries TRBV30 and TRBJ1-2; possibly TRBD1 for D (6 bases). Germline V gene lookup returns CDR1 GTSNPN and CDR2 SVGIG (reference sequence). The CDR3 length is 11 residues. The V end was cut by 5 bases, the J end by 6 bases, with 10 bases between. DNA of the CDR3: TGTGCCTGGCGAACAGGGCATGGCTACACCTTC. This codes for CAWRTGHGYTF.

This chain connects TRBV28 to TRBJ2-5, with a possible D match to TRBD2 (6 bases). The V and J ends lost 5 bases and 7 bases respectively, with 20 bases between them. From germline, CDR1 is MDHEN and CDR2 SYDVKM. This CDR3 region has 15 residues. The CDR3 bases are TGTGCCAGCAGTACCCCTACCGGGGGTGAGGGGACCCAGTACTTC. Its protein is CASSTPTGGEGTQYF.

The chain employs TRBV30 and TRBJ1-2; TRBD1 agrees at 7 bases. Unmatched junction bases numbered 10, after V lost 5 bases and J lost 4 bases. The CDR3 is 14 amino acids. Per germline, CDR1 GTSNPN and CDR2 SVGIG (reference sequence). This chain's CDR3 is CAWEIQGISYGYTF. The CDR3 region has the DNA TGTGCCTGGGAGATACAGGGGATTTCCTATGGCTACACCTTC. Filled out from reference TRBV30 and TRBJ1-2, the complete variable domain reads SQTIHQWPATLVQPVGSPLSLECTVEGTSNPNLYWYRQAAGRGLQLLFYSVGIGQISSEVPQNLSASRPQDRQFILSSKKLLLSDSGFYLCAWEIQGISYGYTFGSGTRLTVV.

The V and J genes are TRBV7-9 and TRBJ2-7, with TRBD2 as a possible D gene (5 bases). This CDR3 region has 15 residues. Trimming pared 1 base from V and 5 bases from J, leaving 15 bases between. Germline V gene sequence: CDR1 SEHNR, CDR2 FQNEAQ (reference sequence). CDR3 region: CASSLGGLSPNEQYF. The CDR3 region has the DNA TGTGCCAGCAGCTTAGGTGGACTCAGTCCCAACGAGCAGTACTTC.

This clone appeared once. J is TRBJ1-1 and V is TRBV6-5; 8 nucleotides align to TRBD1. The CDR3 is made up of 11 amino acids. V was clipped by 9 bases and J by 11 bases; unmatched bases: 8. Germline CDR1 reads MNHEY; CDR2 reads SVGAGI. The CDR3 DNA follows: TGTGCCAGTCGACAGGGGAGGATTGCTTTCTTT. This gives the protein CASRQGRIAFF.

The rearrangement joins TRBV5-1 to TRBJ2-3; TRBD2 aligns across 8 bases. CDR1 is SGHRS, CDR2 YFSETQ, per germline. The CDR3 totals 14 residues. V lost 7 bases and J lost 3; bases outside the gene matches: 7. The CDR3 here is CASYPGGLTDTQYF. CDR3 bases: TGCGCCAGCTACCCGGGGGGGTTGACAGATACGCAGTATTTT.

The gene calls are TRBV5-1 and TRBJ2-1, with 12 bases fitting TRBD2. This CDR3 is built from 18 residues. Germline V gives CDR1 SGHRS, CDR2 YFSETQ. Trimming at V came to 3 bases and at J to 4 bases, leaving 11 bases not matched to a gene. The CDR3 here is CASSSNPGLAGNYNEQFF. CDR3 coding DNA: TGCGCCAGCAGCTCGAACCCGGGACTAGCGGGCAATTACAATGAGCAGTTCTTC.

As DNA, the CDR3 is TGCGCCAGCAGCTTACAACCCCCGGGACAGGGCGTGAAAAACATTCAGTACTTC. It translates to CASSLQPPGQGVKNIQYF. The gene calls are TRBV5-1 and TRBJ2-4; TRBD1 matches 9 bases. The J segment lost 4 bases and the V segment lost 2 bases, leaving 13 bases of the junction unmatched. This CDR3 spans 18 amino acids. The germline gives CDR1 SGHRS, CDR2 YFSETQ. Variable domain in full (rest from reference TRBV5-1 and TRBJ2-4): KAGVTQTPRYLIKTRGQQVTLSCSPISGHRSVSWYQQTPGQGLQFLFEYFSETQRNKGNFPGRFSGRQFSNSRSEMNVSTLELGDSALYLCASSLQPPGQGVKNIQYFGAGTRLSVL.

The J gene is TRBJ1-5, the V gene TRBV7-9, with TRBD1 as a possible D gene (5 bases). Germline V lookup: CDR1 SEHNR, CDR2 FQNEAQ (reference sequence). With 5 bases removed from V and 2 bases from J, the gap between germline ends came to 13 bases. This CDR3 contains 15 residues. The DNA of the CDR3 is TGTGCCAGCAGCCCAGGCGGGGGGGGCAATCAGCCCCAGCATTTT. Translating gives CASSPGGGGNQPQHF. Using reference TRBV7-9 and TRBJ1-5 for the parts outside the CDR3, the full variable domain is DTGVSQNPRHKITKRGQNVTFRCDPISEHNRLYWYRQTLGQGPEFLTYFQNEAQLEKSRLLSDRFSAERPKGSFSTLEIQRTEQGDSAMYLCASSPGGGGNQPQHFGDGTRLSIL.

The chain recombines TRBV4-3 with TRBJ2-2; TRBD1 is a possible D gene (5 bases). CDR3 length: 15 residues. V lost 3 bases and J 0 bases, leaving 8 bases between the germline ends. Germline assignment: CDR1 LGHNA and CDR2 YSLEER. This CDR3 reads CASSHRQSNTGELFF. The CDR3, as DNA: TGCGCCAGCAGCCATCGACAGTCGAACACCGGGGAGCTGTTTTTT.

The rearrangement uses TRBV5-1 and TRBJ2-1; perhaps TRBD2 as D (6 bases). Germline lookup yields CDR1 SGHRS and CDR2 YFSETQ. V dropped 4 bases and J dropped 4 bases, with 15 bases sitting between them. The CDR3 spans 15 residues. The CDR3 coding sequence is TGCGCCAGCAGCCCTTTGGGGGGAGTTTACAATGAGCAGTTCTTC. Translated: CASSPLGGVYNEQFF.

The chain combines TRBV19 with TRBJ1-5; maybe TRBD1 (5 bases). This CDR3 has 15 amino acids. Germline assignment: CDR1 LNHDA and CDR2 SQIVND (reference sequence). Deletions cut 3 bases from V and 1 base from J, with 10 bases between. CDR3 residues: CASSIGQLSNQPQHF. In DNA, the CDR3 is TGTGCCAGTAGTATTGGACAATTGAGCAATCAGCCCCAGCATTTT.

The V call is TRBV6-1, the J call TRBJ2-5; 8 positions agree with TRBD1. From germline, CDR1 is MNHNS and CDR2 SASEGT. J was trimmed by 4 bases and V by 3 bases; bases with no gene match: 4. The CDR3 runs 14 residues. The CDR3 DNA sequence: TGTGCCAGCAGTGACAGGGGGCGGTCAGAGACCCAGTACTTC. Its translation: CASSDRGRSETQYF.

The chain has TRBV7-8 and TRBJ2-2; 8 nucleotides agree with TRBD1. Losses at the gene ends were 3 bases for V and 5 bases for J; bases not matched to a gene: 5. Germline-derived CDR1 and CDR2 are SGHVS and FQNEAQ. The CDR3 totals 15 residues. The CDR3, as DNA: TGTGCCAGCAGCTTGTGGACAGGGTGGACCGGGGAGCTGTTTTTT. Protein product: CASSLWTGWTGELFF.